Only one count was recorded for the clone carrying this T cell receptor (beta chain). Its antigen is not identified. Naive CD8 populations comprised CD45RO-negative cells positively selected for CCR7, excluding terminally differentiated effector memory CD45RA+ cells. CDR1 is MNHNS, CDR2 SASEGT, per germline. V trimming: 3 bases; J trimming: 6 bases; junction bases outside the gene matches: 3. There are 14 residues in the CDR3. The entry originates in a study of shared clonotypes between healthy human individuals. Findings and caveats of the study: Non-shared clonotypes showed lower generation probabilities than clonotypes common to all four donors. The represented genetic and exposure-history diversity was limited by the small number of donors.

Some clones are missing from TCRdb's copy, which holds only in-frame ones; the method was immunoSEQ multiplex PCR. Among 1.5 million to 2.5 million clones, roughly 94% were seen once, and the ten largest hold 1% to 1.5%. This sequence originates from a man between 18 and 35 years old in good health. Sequenced: naive CD8+ T cells sorted from blood. V usage is TRBV6-1 and J usage is TRBJ1-4; 8 nucleotides match TRBD1. The DNA for the CDR3 is TGTGCCAGCAGTGACTACAGGGGGGATGAAAAACTGTTTTTT. Translation gives CASSDYRGDEKLFF.